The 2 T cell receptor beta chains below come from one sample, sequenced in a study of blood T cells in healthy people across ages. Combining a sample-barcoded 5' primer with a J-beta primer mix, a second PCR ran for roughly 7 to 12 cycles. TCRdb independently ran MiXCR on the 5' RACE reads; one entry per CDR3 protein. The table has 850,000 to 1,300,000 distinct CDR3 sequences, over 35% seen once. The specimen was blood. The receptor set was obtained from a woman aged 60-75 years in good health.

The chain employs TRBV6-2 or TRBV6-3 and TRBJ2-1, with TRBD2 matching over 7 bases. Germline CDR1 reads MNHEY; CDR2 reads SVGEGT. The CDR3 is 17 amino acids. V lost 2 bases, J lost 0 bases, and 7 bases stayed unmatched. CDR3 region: CASSYGERTSSYNEQFF. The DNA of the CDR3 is TGTGCCAGCAGTTACGGGGAGCGGACTAGCTCCTACAATGAGCAGTTCTTC.

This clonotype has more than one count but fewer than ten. This CDR3 reads CSVVAAGGYTF. The DNA of the CDR3 is TGCAGCGTTGTCGCCGCGGGGGGCTACACCTTC. This chain joins TRBV29-1 and TRBJ1-2; D gene uncertain. The CDR3 has 11 amino acids. Germline lookup yields CDR1 SQVTM and CDR2 ANQGSEA. Trimming took off 4 bases at V and 8 bases at J, with 11 bases between the two ends.